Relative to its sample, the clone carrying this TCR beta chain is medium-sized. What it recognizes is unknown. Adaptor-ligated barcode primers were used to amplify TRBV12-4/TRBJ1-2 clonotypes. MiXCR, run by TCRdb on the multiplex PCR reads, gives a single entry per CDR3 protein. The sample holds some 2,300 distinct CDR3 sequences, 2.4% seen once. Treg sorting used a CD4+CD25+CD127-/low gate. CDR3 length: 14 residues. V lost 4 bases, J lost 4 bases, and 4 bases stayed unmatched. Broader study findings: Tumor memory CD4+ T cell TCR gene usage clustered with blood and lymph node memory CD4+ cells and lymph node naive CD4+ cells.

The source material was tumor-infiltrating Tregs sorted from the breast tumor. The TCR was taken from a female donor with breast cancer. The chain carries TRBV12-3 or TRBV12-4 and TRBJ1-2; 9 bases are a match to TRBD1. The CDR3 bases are TGTGCCAGCAGTTCCCGGGACAGGGTCTATGGCTACACCTTC. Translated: CASSSRDRVYGYTF.